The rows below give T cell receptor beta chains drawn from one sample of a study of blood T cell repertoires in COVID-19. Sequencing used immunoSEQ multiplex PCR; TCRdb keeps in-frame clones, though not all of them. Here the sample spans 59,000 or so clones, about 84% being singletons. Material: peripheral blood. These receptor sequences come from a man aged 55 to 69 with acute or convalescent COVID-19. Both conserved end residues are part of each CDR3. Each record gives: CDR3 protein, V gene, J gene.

CDR3: CASKGDTTTDTQYF
V: TRBV10-1
J: TRBJ2-3

CDR3: CASSYSTGTLREAFF
V: TRBV6-5
J: TRBJ1-1

CDR3: CASSLANREGEAFF
V: TRBV7-8
J: TRBJ1-1

CDR3: CASSYQGYGYTF
V: TRBV6-5
J: TRBJ1-2

CDR3: CSVGRSSTDTQYF
V: TRBV29-1
J: TRBJ2-3

CDR3: CASSPPGTRRAGEQFF
V: TRBV11-1
J: TRBJ2-1

CDR3: CATSDGTGDTGELFF
V: TRBV24-1
J: TRBJ2-2

CDR3: CARQGACNQPQHF
V: TRBV10-1
J: TRBJ1-5

CDR3: CASSFITGGYTF
V: TRBV7-9
J: TRBJ1-2

CDR3: CASSLPDRGGNTIYF
V: TRBV7-9
J: TRBJ1-3

CDR3: CSVGAGSNQPQHF
V: TRBV29-1
J: TRBJ1-5

CDR3: CASSTGGRGGYTF
V: TRBV6-5
J: TRBJ1-2

CDR3: CASSIQGQKPEAFF
V: TRBV19
J: TRBJ1-1

CDR3: CASSSYGQGNTGELFF
V: TRBV7-3
J: TRBJ2-2

CDR3: CASSYSGLGTDTQYF
V: TRBV6-2/TRBV6-3
J: TRBJ2-3

CDR3: CASRSWSGGASYNEQFF
V: TRBV19
J: TRBJ2-1

CDR3: CASSPRPGRLNTEAFF
V: TRBV7-2
J: TRBJ1-1

CDR3: CASSQLLETQYF
V: TRBV3-1/TRBV3-2
J: TRBJ2-5

CDR3: CATSRQGAQNTGELFF
V: TRBV15
J: TRBJ2-2

CDR3: CASSLASGQNSPLHF
V: TRBV5-1
J: TRBJ1-6

CDR3: CATSRDRLAHNEQFF
V: TRBV15
J: TRBJ2-1

CDR3: CASSLKVGGSQALHF
V: TRBV6-5
J: TRBJ1-6

CDR3: CASGRTVNNSPLHF
V: TRBV6-6
J: TRBJ1-6